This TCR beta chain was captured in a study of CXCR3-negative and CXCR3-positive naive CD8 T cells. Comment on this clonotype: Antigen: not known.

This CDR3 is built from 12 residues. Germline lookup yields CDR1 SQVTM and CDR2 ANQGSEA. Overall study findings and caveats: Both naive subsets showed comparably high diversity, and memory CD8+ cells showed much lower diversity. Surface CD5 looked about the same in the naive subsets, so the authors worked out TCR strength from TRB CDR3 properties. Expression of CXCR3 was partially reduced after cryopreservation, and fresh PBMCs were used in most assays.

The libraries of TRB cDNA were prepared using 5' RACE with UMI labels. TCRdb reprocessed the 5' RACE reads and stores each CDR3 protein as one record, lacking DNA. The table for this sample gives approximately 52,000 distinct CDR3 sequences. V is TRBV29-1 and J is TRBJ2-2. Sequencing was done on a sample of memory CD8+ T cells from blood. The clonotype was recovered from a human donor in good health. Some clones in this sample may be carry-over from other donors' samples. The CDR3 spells CSVYLGTGELFF.